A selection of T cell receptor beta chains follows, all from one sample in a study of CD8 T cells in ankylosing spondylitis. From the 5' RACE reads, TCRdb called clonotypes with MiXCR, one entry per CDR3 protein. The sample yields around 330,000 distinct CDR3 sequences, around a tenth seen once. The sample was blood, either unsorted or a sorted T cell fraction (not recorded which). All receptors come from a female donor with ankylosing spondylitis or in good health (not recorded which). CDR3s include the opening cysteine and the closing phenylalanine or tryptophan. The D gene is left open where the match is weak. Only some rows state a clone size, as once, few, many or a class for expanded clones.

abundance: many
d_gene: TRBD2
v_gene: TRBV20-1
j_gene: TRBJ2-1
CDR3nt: TGCAGTGCTAGACGGGGACTAGCGGGAGGGAACAATGAGCAGTTCTTC
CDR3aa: CSARRGLAGGNNEQFF

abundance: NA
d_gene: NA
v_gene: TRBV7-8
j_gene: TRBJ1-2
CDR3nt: TGTGCCAGCAGCCCCTCCGGGACTAACTATGGCTACACCTTC
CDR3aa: CASSPSGTNYGYTF

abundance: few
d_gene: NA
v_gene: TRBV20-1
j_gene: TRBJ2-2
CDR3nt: TGCAGTGCTAGGGGCCCTCAGACGCGGTCAATCACCGGGGAGCTGTTTTTT
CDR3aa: CSARGPQTRSITGELFF

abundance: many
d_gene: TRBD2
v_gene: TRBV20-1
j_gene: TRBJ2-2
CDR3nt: TGCAGTGCTAGAGATCATGGCTCTGGCGGGGGGGCGATTGATGACGGGGAGCTGTTTTTT
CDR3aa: CSARDHGSGGGAIDDGELFF

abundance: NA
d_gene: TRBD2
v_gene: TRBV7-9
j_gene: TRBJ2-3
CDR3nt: TGTGCCAGCAGCTTTGCGGCGGGGGTTAACACAGATACGCAGTATTTT
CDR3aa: CASSFAAGVNTDTQYF

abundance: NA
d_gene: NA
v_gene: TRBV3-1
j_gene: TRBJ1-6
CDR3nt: TGTGCCTGCTGTTTATTCTCGGCAGCCAGGAGCTCCTATAATTCACCCCTCCACTTT
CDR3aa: CACCLFSAARSSYNSPLHF

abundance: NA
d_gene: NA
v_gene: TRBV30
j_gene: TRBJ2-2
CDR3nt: TGTGCCTGGATCGGGGAACACGGGGAGCTGTTTTTT
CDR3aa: CAWIGEHGELFF

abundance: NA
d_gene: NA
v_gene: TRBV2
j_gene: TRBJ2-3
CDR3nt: TGTGCCAGCAGGGAACCGGGACGCAGCACAGATACGCAGTATTTT
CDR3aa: CASREPGRSTDTQYF

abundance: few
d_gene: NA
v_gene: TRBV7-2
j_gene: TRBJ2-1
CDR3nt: TGTGCCAGCAGCTTAGCGCGGTCCTACTACAATGAGCAGTTCTTC
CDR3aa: CASSLARSYYNEQFF

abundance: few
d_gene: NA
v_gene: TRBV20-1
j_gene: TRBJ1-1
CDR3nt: TGCAGTGCTAGGAACGACAAGAACACTGAAGCTTTCTTT
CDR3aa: CSARNDKNTEAFF

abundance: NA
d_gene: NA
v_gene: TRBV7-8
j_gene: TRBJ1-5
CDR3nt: TGTGCCAGCAGCGCGCCCTTGGGGCCCCAGCATTTT
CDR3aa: CASSAPLGPQHF

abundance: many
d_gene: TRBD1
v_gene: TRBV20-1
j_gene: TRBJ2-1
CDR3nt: TGCAGTGCTTCCGGGGACAGGGAGCGATCCTACAATGAGCAGTTCTTC
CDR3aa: CSASGDRERSYNEQFF

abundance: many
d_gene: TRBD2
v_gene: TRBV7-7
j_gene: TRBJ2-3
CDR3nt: TGTGCTAGCAGCTTATCCACTAGCGGGGGCACAGATACGCAGTATTTT
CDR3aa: CASSLSTSGGTDTQYF